The 25 T cell receptor beta chains below were found in one sample sequenced in a study of blood T cells in healthy people across ages (dated by TCRdb to between 2014 and 2016). The protocol used for the library was 5' RACE. This sample was sequenced with an Illumina HiSeq 2500. A second roughly 6 to 11 cycle PCR used a sample-barcoded 5' primer and a J-beta primer mix. The raw public data were reprocessed by TCRdb itself: fastp quality trimming at Q25, MiXCR clonotype calling, in-frame beta chains only. Every entry covers one CDR3 protein and lists the most common genes and DNA from its rows. The sample table contains 550,000 to 600,000 distinct CDR3 sequences; only one count was recorded for 27% of them. The ten top clones hold about 18% of the sample. The source material was blood. The origin of the receptors is a woman aged 70 to 79 in good health.

This chain joins TRBV9 and TRBJ2-6; TRBD1 matches at 8 bases. Germline V gene sequence: CDR1 SGDLS, CDR2 YYNGEE. The CDR3 sequence is 17 residues long. Unmatched junction bases numbered 2, after V lost 0 bases and J lost 0 bases. CDR3 sequence reads: CASSVGRGHSGANVLTF. Here the CDR3 DNA reads TGTGCCAGCAGCGTAGGCAGGGGGCACTCTGGGGCCAACGTCCTGACTTTC. Together with reference TRBV9 and TRBJ2-6, the CDR3 gives the full variable domain: DSGVTQTPKHLITATGQRVTLRCSPRSGDLSVYWYQQSLDQGLQFLIQYYNGEERAKGNILERFSAQQFPDLHSELNLSSLELGDSALYFCASSVGRGHSGANVLTFGAGSRLTVL.

V is TRBV29-1 and J is TRBJ2-3; a weak D match, TRBD1 (6 bases). Germline values: CDR1 SQVTM, CDR2 ANQGSEA. The ends were cut back, 6 bases at V and 1 base at J, with 14 bases in the middle. The CDR3 has 14 residues. This chain's CDR3 is CSVDGTTGTDTQYF. CDR3 DNA: TGCAGCGTGGACGGGACAACGGGCACAGATACGCAGTATTTT.

This clonotype was seen more than once but under ten times. The V call is TRBV29-1, the J call TRBJ1-3; D is ambiguous. The CDR3 consists of 14 residues. CDR1 and CDR2 (germline): SQVTM, ANQGSEA. V lost 0 bases and J 0 bases, leaving 6 bases between the germline ends. In nucleotides, the CDR3 is TGCAGCGTTGAAGATAGGGACTCTGGAAACACCATATATTTT. Encoded protein: CSVEDRDSGNTIYF.

This clonotype was detected a few times. The rearrangement uses TRBV4-2 and TRBJ1-6; no definite D call. The CDR3 covers 15 residues. Germline V gives CDR1 LGHNA, CDR2 YNFKEQ. Between the trimmed V and J ends, which lost 2 bases and 8 bases, there was a span of 13 bases. The CDR3 reads CASSQNQVQHSPLHF. As DNA, the CDR3 is TGTGCCAGCAGCCAAAATCAGGTCCAACATTCACCCCTCCACTTT.

The CDR3 bases are TGTGCCAGCAGCCCCCTTAGCGGACTAGAATACAATGAGCAGTTCTTC. It specifies CASSPLSGLEYNEQFF. The V call is TRBV3-1, the J call TRBJ2-1; 7 positions agree with TRBD2. The CDR3 contains 16 residues. Germline V gives CDR1 LGHDT, CDR2 YNNKEL (reference sequence). V lost 4 bases, J lost 4 bases, and 10 bases stayed unmatched.

A few counts support this clonotype. This chain joins TRBV5-1 and TRBJ2-7; D possibly uses TRBD1 or TRBD2 (5 bases each). CDR1 is SGHRS and CDR2 is YFSETQ in the germline V gene. The CDR3 runs 14 residues. V was trimmed by 0 bases and J by 6 bases, leaving 13 bases between them. The CDR3 coding sequence is TGCGCCAGCAGCTTGGGGGAGATCGGGGCCGAGCAGTACTTC. As protein: CASSLGEIGAEQYF.

This chain joins TRBV20-1 and TRBJ2-7, with 8 bases matching TRBD1. J gave up 7 bases and V 2 bases, and 13 bases lay outside the gene matches. Germline V gives CDR1 DFQATT, CDR2 SNEGSKA (reference sequence). CDR3 length equals 15 residues. The CDR3 sequence: CSARSAGGNIGEQYF. CDR3 DNA: TGCAGTGCTAGATCGGCAGGGGGCAATATTGGAGAGCAGTACTTC.

This clonotype was seen more than once but under ten times. The chain links TRBV20-1 to TRBJ1-2, with D perhaps TRBD1 (6 bases). Per the germline V gene, CDR1 is DFQATT and CDR2 is SNEGSKA (reference sequence). The germline V and J ends were trimmed by 3 bases and 8 bases, with 10 bases remaining between them. This CDR3 is 11 amino acids long. CDR3 loop: CSARTGWGYTF. CDR3 coding DNA: TGCAGTGCTAGGACAGGTTGGGGCTACACCTTC.

This clonotype was counted a single time. At one boundary the junction diverges from the germline segment, which might be a read error. The chain recombines TRBV4-1 with TRBJ1-2, with D maybe TRBD1 (5 bases). The length of the CDR3 is 17 residues. The germline CDR1 and CDR2 sequences are MGHRA and YSYEKL. The CDR3 bases are TGCGCCAGCAGCCAGGGATTTACAGGCCTCGGTAACTATGGCTACGCCTTC. Amino acid sequence: CASSQGFTGLGNYGYAF.

This clonotype was seen repeatedly, ten times or more. V is TRBV29-1 and J is TRBJ2-1, with D possibly matching TRBD1 (6 bases). This CDR3 region has 14 residues. V gave up 6 bases and J gave up 0 bases, with 12 bases separating them. Germline CDR1 SQVTM, CDR2 ANQGSEA. Here the CDR3 DNA reads TGCAGCGTGAACAGGGAAGGCTCCTACAATGAGCAGTTCTTC. The encoded protein is CSVNREGSYNEQFF.

The V gene is TRBV2, the J gene TRBJ1-6; D call uncertain. V dropped 8 bases and J dropped 8 bases, with 10 bases sitting between them. Germline values: CDR1 SNHLY, CDR2 FYNNEI. The CDR3 length is 12 residues. CDR3 protein: CASRRSDSPLHF. CDR3 in DNA: TGTGCCAGCCGGAGGTCAGATTCACCCCTCCACTTT.

V gene TRBV5-4 combines with J gene TRBJ2-2; D unclear. The germline V and J ends were trimmed by 4 bases and 6 bases, with 10 bases remaining between them. Germline V lookup: CDR1 SGHNT, CDR2 YYREEE (reference sequence). CDR3 length: 13 amino acids. Here the CDR3 reads CASSLRTPGELFF. As DNA, the CDR3 is TGTGCCAGCAGCCTTCGGACCCCCGGGGAGCTGTTTTTT.

This clonotype was found a few times. V gene TRBV29-1 combines with J gene TRBJ1-1; 7 nucleotides line up with TRBD1. The CDR3 is 13 residues long. With 4 bases clipped from V and 1 base from J, the junction kept 3 bases outside the gene matches. Germline lookup yields CDR1 SQVTM and CDR2 ANQGSEA. DNA of the CDR3: TGCAGCGTTGGGAGGGACAGGAACACTGAAGCTTTCTTT. Protein product: CSVGRDRNTEAFF.

This clonotype was found a few times. The rearrangement links TRBV7-2 to TRBJ1-5, with D hard to call. Germline CDR1 is SGHTA and CDR2 is FQGNSA. This CDR3 has 13 residues. Trimming removed 6 bases from V and 5 bases from J, with 11 bases in between. CDR3 in amino acids: CASSFRPDQPQHF. CDR3 coding DNA: TGTGCCAGCAGTTTTAGACCTGATCAGCCCCAGCATTTT. The whole variable domain, remainder taken from reference TRBV7-2 and TRBJ1-5, is GAGVSQSPSNKVTEKGKDVELRCDPISGHTALYWYRQSLGQGLEFLIYFQGNSAPDKSGLPSDRFSAERTGGSVSTLTIQRTQQEDSAVYLCASSFRPDQPQHFGDGTRLSIL.

This clonotype was counted many times. The genes are TRBV10-3 and TRBJ1-6; tentatively, D is TRBD1 (5 bases). Per the germline V gene, CDR1 is ENHRY and CDR2 is SYGVKD. There are 13 residues in the CDR3. V was clipped by 6 bases and J by 8 bases, with 11 bases between them. The CDR3 region has the DNA TGTGCCATCAGGGAGAGGGGTGATTCACCCCTCCACTTT. Its protein product is CAIRERGDSPLHF.

This rearrangement joins TRBV20-1 to TRBJ2-3, with 14 bases fitting TRBD2. The CDR3 is 17 amino acids. The J segment lost 3 bases and the V segment lost 6 bases, leaving 11 bases of the junction unmatched. Germline CDR1 is DFQATT and CDR2 is SNEGSKA (reference sequence). DNA for the CDR3: TGCAGTGCCCCGACTAGCGGGGGGGCCGCCGGGACAGATACGCAGTATTTT. As protein: CSAPTSGGAAGTDTQYF.

The V and J genes are TRBV6-2 or TRBV6-3 and TRBJ2-5; D call uncertain. This CDR3 has 12 residues. V shed 6 bases and J shed 2 bases, with 7 bases lying between them. The germline V gene has CDR1 MNHEY and CDR2 SVGEGT. The CDR3 DNA reads as TGTGCCAGCAGCATTTTGCAAGAGACCCAGTACTTC. As protein: CASSILQETQYF.

In nucleotides, the CDR3 is TGTGCCATCAGTGAGGAGGGGGGCGAAAACATTCAGTACTTC. This codes for CAISEEGGENIQYF. This chain uses TRBV10-3 with TRBJ2-4; D possibly uses TRBD1 or TRBD2 (6 bases each). The CDR3 runs 14 residues. V shed 2 bases and J shed 5 bases, with 10 bases lying between them. Per the germline V gene, CDR1 is ENHRY and CDR2 is SYGVKD.

The V call is TRBV6-2 or TRBV6-3, the J call TRBJ2-5; unclear D gene. Per germline, CDR1 MNHEY and CDR2 SVGEGT. V lost 5 bases and J 4 bases, leaving 11 bases between the germline ends. The CDR3 totals 13 residues. CDR3 nucleotides: TGTGCCAGCAGTCCTTCTCGGCCAGAGACCCAGTACTTC. Translated, it gives CASSPSRPETQYF.

The CDR3 nucleotides are TGTGCCAGCAGTTACGGAGCAGGGAACAATCAGCCCCAGCATTTT. Translation: CASSYGAGNNQPQHF. The rearrangement uses TRBV6-5 and TRBJ1-5, with D maybe TRBD1 (5 bases). Trimming removed 2 bases at V and 3 bases at J, with 11 bases between. Germline-derived CDR1 and CDR2 are MNHEY and SVGAGI. This CDR3 spans 15 amino acids.

The chain couples TRBV7-2 to TRBJ1-1, with a tentative D call TRBD1 (6 bases). Trimming cost V 5 bases and J 11 bases, with 18 bases left between them. The CDR3 runs 13 residues. Germline V gene data show CDR1 as SGHTA and CDR2 as FQGNSA. The CDR3 here is CASSLMDSFKAFF. The CDR3 bases are TGTGCCAGCAGCCTAATGGACAGCTTTAAGGCTTTCTTT.

The CDR3 sequence: CASSLVVRSASGNTIYF. The CDR3 DNA reads as TGTGCCAGCAGCTTAGTTGTCAGATCAGCTTCTGGAAACACCATATATTTT. The chain is built from TRBV7-8 and TRBJ1-3; no clear D gene. The CDR3 is made up of 17 amino acids. CDR1 SGHVS and CDR2 FQNEAQ come from the germline V gene. The V gene lost 1 base and the J gene lost 1 base, with 14 bases spanning the gap.

This clonotype was seen a few times. The rearrangement joins TRBV20-1 to TRBJ1-5; no firm D call. Looked up from germline, CDR1 is DFQATT and CDR2 is SNEGSKA (reference sequence). This CDR3 is 14 amino acids long. V was shortened by 3 bases and J by 0 bases, with 9 bases between the two germline ends. The CDR3 DNA reads as TGCAGTGCTAGTAGGTTGCATAGCAATCAGCCCCAGCATTTT. This encodes CSASRLHSNQPQHF.

This chain uses TRBV7-2 with TRBJ2-5; 12 nucleotides line up with TRBD2. CDR3 length equals 15 residues. The trim removed 3 bases at V and 4 bases at J, leaving 3 bases unmatched. Germline V gene lookup returns CDR1 SGHTA and CDR2 FQGNSA. This CDR3 is CASSLASGGVETQYF. The CDR3 DNA reads TGTGCCAGCAGCTTGGCTAGCGGGGGGGTAGAGACCCAGTACTTC. The whole variable domain, remainder taken from reference TRBV7-2 and TRBJ2-5, is GAGVSQSPSNKVTEKGKDVELRCDPISGHTALYWYRQSLGQGLEFLIYFQGNSAPDKSGLPSDRFSAERTGGSVSTLTIQRTQQEDSAVYLCASSLASGGVETQYFGPGTRLLVL.

In its sample, this clonotype was seen a few times. The chain carries TRBV12-3 or TRBV12-4 and TRBJ1-2; no definite D call. The CDR3 spans 11 residues. V lost 6 bases to trimming and J lost 4 bases, with 6 bases between them. The CDR3 nucleotides are TGTGCCAGCAGCTACCGCTATGGCTACACCTTC. Amino acids: CASSYRYGYTF.